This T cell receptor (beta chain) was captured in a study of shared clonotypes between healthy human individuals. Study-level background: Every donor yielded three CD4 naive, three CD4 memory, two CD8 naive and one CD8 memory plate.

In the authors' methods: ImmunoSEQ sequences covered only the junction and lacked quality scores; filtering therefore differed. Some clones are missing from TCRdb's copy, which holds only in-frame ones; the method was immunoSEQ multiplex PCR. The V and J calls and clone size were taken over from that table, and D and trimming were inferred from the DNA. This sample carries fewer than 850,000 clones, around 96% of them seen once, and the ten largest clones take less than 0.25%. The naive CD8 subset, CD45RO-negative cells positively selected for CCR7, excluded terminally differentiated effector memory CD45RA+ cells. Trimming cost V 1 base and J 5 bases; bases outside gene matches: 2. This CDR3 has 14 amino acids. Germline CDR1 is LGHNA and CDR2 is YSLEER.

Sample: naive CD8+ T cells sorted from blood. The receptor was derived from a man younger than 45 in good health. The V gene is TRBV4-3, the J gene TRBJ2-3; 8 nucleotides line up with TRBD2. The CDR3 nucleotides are TGCGCCAGCAGCCAAGCGACTAGCGTAGATACGCAGTATTTT. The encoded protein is CASSQATSVDTQYF.